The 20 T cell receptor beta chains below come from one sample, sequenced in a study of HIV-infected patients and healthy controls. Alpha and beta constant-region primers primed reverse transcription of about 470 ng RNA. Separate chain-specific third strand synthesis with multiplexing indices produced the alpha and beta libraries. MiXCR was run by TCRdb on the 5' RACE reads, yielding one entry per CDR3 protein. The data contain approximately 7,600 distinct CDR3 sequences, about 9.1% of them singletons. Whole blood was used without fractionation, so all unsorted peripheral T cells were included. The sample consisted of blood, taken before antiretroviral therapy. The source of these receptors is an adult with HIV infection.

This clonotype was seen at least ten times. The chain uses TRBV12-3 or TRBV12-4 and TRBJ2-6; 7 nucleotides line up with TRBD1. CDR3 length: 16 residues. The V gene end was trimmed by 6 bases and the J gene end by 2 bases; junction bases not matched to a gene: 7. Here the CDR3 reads CASSKDRSAGANVLTF. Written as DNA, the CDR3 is TGTGCCAGCAGCAAGGACAGGTCCGCTGGGGCCAACGTCCTGACTTTC.

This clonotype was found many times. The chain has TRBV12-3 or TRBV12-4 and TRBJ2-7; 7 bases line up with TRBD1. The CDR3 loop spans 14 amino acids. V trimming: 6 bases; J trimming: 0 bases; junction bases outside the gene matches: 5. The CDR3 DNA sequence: TGTGCCAGCAGCGGACAGGAGAGCTCCTACGAGCAGTACTTC. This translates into CASSGQESSYEQYF.

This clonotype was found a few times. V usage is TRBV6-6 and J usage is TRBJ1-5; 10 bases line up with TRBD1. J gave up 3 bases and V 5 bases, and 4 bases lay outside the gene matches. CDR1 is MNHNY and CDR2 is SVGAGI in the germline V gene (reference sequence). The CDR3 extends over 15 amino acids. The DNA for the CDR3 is TGTGCCAGCAGTGGGGGACAGGGGCCCAATCAGCCCCAGCATTTT. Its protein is CASSGGQGPNQPQHF.

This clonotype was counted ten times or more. The CDR3, as DNA: TGTGCCAGCAGCTTACGACAGGATCGATCACCCCTCCACTTT. It codes for CASSLRQDRSPLHF. The rearrangement joins TRBV11-2 to TRBJ1-6; D is possibly TRBD1 (6 bases). CDR3 size: 14 residues. V was shortened by 2 bases and J by 10 bases, with 12 bases between the two germline ends. Germline-derived CDR1 and CDR2 are SGHAT and FQNNGV.

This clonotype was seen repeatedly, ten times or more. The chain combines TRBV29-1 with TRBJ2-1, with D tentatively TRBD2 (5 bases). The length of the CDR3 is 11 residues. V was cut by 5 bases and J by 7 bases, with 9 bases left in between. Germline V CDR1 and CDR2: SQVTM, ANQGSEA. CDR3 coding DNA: TGCAGCGTTCACGGAGGAAATGAGCAGTTCTTC. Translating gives CSVHGGNEQFF.

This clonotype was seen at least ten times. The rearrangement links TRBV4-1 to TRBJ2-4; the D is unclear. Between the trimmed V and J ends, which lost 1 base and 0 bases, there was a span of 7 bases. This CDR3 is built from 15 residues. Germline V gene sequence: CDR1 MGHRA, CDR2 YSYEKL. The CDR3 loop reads CASSQGAIAKNIQYF. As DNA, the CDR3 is TGCGCCAGCAGCCAAGGTGCAATAGCCAAAAACATTCAGTACTTC.

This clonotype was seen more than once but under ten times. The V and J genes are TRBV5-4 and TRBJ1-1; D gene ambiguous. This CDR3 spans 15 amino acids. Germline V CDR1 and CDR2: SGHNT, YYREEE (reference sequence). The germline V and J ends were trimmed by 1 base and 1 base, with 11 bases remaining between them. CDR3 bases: TGTGCCAGCAGCTTGTCAGGATCGGCGAACACTGAAGCTTTCTTT. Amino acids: CASSLSGSANTEAFF.

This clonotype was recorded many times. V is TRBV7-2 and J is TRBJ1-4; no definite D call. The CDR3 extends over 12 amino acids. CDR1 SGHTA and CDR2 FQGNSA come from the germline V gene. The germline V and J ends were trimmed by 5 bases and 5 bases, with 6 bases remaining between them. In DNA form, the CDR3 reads TGTGCCAGCAGCCGACGGAATGAAAAACTGTTTTTT. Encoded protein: CASSRRNEKLFF.

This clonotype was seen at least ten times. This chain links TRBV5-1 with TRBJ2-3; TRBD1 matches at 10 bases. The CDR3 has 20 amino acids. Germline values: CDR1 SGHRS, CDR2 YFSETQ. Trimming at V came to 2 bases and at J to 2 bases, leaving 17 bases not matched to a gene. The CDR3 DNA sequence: TGCGCCAGCAGCTTCCGAACACCATCCGGGACAGGGGTTCTCACAGATACGCAGTATTTT. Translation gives CASSFRTPSGTGVLTDTQYF.

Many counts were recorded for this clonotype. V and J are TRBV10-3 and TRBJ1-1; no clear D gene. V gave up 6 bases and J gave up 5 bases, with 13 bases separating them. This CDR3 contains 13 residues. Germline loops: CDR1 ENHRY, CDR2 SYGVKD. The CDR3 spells CAIRGPRLTEAFF. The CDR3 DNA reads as TGTGCCATCAGGGGTCCCCGCCTGACTGAAGCTTTCTTT.

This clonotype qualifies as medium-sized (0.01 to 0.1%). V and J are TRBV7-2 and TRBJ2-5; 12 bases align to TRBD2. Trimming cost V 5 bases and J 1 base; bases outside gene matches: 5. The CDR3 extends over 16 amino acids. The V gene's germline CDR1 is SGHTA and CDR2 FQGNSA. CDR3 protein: CASSPGTSGPQETQYF. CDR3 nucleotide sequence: TGTGCCAGCAGCCCAGGGACTAGCGGGCCCCAAGAGACCCAGTACTTC.

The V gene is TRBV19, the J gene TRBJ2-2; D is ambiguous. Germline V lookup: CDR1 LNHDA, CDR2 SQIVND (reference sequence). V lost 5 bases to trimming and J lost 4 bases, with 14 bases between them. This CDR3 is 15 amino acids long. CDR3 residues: CASSFDPGGTGELFF. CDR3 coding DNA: TGTGCCAGTAGTTTCGACCCCGGCGGCACCGGGGAGCTGTTTTTT.

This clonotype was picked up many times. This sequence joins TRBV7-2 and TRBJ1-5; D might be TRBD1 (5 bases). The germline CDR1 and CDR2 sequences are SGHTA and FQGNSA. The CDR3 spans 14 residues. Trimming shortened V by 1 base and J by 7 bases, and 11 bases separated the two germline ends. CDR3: CASSLGRGEQPQHF. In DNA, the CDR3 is TGTGCCAGCAGCTTAGGCCGGGGGGAACAGCCCCAGCATTTT.

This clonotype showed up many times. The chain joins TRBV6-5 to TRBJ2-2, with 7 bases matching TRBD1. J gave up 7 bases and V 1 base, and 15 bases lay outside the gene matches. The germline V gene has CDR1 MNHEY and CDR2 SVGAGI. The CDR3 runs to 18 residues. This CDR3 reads CASSYYPTLRQGIGELFF. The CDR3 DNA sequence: TGTGCCAGCAGTTACTATCCCACTCTTCGACAGGGCATCGGGGAGCTGTTTTTT.

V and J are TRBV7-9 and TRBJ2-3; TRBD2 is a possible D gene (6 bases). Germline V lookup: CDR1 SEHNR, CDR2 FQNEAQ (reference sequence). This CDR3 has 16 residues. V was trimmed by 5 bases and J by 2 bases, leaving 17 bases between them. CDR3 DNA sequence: TGTGCCAGCAGCCCCCTCGCGCGGGGCCACACAGATACGCAGTATTTT. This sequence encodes CASSPLARGHTDTQYF.

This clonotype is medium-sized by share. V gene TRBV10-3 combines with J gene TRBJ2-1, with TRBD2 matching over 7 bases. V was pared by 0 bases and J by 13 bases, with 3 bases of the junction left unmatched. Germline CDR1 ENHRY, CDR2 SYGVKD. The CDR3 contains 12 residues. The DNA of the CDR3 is TGTGCCATCAGTGAGTCAGGCGGGAGCCAGTTCTTC. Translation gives CAISESGGSQFF.

CDR3 loop: CASSYSVMRATDTQYF. The DNA for the CDR3 is TGTGCCAGCAGTTACTCTGTAATGCGCGCCACAGATACGCAGTATTTT. The chain couples TRBV6-5 to TRBJ2-3, with D unresolved. This CDR3 region has 16 residues. V lost 0 bases to trimming and J lost 2 bases, with 12 bases between them. Germline assignment: CDR1 MNHEY and CDR2 SVGAGI.

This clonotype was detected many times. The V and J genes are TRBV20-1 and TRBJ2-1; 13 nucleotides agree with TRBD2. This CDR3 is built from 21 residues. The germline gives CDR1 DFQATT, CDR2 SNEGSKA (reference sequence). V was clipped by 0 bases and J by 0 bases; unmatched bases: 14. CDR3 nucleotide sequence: TGCAGTGCTAGAGATTACCTCTTCGGGACTAGCGGGGTAAGCTCCTACAATGAGCAGTTCTTC. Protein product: CSARDYLFGTSGVSSYNEQFF.

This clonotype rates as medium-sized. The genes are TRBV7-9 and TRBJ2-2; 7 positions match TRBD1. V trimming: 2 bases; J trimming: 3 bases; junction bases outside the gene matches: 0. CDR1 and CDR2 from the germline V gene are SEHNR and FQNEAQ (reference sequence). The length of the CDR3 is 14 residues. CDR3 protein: CASSLQGDTGELFF. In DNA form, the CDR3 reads TGTGCCAGCAGCTTACAGGGGGACACCGGGGAGCTGTTTTTT.

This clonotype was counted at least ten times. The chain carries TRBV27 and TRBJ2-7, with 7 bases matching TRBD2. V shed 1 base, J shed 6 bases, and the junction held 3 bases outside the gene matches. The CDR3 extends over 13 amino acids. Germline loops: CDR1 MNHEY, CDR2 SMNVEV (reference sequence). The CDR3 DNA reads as TGTGCCAGCAGTTTATGGGGGGGAGGCGAGCAGTACTTC. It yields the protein CASSLWGGGEQYF.